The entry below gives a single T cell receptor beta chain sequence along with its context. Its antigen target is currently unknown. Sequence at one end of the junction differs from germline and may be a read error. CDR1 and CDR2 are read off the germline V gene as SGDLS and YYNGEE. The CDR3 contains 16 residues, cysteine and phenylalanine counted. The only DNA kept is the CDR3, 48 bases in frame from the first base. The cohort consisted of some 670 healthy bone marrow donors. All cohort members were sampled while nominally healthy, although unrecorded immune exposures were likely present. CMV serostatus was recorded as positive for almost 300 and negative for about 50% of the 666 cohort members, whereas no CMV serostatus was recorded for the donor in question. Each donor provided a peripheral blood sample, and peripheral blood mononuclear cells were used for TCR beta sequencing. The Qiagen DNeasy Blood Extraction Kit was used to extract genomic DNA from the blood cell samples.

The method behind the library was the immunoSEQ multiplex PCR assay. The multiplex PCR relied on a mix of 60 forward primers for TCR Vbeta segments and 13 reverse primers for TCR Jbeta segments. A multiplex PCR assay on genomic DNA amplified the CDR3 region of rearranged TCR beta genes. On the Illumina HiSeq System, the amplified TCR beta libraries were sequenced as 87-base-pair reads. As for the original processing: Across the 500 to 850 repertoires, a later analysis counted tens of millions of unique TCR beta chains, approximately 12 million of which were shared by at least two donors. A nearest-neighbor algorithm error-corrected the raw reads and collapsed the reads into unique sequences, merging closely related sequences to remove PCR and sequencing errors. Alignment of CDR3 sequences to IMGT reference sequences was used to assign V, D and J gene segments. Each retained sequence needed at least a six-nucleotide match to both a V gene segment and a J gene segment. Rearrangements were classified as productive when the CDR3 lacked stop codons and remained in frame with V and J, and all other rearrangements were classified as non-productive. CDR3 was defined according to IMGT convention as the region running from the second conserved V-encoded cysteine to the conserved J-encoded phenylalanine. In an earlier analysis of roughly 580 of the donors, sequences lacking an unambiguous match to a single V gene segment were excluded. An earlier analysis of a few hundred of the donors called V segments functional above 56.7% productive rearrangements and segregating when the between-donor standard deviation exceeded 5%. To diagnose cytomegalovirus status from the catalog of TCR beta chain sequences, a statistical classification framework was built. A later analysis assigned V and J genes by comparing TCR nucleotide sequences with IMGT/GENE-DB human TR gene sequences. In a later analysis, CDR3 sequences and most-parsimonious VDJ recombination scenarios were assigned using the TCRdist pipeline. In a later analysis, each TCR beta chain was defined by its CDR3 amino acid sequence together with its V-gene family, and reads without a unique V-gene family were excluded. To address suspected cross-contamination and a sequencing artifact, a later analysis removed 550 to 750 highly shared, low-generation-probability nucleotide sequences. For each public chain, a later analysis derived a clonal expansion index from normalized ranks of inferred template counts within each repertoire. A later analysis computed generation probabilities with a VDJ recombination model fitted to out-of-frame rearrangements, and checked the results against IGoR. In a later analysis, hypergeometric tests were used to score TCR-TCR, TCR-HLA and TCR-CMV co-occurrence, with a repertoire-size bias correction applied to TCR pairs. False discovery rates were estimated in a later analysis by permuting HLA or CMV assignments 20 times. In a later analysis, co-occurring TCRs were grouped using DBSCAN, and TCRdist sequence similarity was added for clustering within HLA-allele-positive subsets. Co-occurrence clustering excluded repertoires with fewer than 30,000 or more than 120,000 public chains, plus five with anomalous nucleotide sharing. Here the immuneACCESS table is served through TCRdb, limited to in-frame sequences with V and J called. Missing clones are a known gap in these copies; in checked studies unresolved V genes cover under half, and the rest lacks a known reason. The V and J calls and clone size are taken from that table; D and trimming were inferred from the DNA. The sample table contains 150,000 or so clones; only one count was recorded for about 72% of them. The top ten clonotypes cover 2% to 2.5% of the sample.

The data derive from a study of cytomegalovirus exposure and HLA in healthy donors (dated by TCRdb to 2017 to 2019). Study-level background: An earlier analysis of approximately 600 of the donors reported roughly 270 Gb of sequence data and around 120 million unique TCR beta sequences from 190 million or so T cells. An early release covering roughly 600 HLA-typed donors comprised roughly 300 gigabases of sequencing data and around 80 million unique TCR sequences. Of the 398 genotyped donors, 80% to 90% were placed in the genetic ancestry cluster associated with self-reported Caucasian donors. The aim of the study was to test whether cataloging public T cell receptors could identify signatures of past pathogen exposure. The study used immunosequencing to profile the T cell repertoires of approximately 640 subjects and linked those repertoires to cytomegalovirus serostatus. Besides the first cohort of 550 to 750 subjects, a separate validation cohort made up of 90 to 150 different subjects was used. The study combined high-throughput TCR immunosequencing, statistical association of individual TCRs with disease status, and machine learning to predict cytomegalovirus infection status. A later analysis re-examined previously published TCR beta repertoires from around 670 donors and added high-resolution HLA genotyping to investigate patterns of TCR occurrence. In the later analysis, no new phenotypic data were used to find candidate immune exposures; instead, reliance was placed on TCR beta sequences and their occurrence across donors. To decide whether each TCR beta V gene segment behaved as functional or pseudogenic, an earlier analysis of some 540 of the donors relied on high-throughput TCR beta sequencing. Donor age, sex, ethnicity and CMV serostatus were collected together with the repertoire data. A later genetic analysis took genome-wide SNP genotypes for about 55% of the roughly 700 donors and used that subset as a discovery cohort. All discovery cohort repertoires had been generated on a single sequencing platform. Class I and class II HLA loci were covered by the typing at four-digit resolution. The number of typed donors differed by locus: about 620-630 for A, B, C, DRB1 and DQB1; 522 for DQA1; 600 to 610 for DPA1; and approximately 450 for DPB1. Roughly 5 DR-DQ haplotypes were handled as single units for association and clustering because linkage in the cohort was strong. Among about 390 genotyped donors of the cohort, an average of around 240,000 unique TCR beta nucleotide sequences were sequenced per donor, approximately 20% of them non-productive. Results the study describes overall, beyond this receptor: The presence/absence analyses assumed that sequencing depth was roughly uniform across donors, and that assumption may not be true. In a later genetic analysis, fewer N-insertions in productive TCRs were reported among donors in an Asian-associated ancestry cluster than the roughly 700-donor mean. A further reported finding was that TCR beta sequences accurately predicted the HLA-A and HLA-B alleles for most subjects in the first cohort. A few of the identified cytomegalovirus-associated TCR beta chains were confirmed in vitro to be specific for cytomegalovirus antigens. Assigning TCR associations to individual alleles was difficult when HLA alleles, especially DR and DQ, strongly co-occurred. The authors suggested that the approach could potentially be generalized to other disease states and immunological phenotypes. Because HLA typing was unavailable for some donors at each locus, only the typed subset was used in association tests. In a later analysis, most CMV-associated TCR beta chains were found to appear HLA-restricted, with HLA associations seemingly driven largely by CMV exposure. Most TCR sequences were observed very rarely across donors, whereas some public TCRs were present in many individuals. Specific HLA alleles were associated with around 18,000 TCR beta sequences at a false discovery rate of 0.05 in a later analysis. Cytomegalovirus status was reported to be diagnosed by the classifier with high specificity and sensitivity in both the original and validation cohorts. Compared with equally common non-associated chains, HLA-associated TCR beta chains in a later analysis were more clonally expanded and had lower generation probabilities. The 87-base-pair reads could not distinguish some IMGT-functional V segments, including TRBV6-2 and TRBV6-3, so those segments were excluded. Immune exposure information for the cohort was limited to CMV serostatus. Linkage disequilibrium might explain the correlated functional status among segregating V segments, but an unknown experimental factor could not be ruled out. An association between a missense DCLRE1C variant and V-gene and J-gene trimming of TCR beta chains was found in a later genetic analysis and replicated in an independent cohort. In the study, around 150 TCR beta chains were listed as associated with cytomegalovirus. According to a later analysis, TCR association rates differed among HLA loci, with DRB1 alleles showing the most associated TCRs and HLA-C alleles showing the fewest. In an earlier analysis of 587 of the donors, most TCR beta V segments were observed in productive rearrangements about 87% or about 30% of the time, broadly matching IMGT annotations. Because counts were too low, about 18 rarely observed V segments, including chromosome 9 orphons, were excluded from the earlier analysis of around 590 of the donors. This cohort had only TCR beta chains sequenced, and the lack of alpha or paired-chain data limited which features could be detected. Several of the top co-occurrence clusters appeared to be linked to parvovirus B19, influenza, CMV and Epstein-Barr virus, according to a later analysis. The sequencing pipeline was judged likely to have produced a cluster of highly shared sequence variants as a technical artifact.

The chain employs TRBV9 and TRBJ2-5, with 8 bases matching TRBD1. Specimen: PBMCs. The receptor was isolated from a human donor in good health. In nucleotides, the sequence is TGTGCCAGCAGCGAGAGACAGGGGCTGGTCCAAGAGACCCGGTACTTC. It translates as CASSERQGLVQETRYF.